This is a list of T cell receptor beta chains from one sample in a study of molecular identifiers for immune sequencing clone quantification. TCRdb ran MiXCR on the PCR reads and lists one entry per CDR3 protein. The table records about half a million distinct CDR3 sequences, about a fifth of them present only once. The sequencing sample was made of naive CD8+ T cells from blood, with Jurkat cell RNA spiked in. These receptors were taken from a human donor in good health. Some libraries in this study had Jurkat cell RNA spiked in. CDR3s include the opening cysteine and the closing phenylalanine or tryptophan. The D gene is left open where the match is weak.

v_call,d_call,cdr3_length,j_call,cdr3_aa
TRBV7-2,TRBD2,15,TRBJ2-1,CASQTKLAGGNEQFF
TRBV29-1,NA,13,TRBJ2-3,CSVELSNGDTQYF
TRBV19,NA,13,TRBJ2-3,CASSIVKRDTQYF
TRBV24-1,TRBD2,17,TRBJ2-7,CATSDLRSGGIAYEQYF
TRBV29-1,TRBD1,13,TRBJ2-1,CSVIPRGNDEQFF
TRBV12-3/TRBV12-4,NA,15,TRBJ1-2,CASSSGVIVDYGYTF
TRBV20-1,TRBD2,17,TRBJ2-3,CSARAWASGSGADTQYF
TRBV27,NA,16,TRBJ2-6,CASSLLGFSGANVLTF
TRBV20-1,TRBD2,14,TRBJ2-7,CSARMAAGHYEQYF
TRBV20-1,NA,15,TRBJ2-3,CSARDFRGRLDTQYF
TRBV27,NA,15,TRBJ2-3,CASSLDTTSTDTQYF
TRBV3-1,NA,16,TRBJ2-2,CASSQGSGLCTGELFF
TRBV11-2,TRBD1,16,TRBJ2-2,CAGSFRTGGLTGELFF
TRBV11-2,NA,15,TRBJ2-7,CASGHLALISYEQYF
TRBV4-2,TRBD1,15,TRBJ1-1,CASSAQQGAETEAFF
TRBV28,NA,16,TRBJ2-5,CASSAGTRRGGETQYF
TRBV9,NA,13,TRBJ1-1,CASSVVGESEAFF
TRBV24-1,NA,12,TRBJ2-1,CATGRGNDEQFF
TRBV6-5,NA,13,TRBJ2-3,CVSSYLHTDTQYF
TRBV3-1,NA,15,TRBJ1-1,CASSHARGLSTEAFF
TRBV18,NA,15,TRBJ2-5,CASSASPNDQETQYF
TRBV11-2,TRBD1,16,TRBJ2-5,CASSLGGARQGETQYF
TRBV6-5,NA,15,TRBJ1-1,CASSYGQLMNTEAFF
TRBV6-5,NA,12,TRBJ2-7,CASSYAEMEQYF
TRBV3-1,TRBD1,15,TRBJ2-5,CASSQVTGGEETQYF
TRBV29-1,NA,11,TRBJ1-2,CSVAGIYGYTF
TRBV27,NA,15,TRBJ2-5,CASSTSQGNQETQYF
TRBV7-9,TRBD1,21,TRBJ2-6,CASSSTSLGQGASSGANVLTF
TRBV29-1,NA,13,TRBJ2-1,CSVPTDTHNEQFF
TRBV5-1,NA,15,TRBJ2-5,CASSLVLGFCETQYF
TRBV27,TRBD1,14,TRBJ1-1,CASSLKQGWTEAFF
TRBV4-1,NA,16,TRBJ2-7,CASSQGTDRAPYEQYF
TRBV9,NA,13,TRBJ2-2,CASSVVETGELFF
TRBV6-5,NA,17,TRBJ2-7,CASSYRLTNTRSYEQYF
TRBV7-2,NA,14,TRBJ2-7,CASRPTENSYEQYF
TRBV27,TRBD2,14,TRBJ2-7,CASRVVSGGYEQYF
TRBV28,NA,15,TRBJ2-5,CASSRRQPVAETQYF
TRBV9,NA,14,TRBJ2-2,CASSVGPNTGELFF
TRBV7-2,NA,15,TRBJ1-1,CASSSSRLMNTEAFF
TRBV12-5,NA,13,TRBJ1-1,CASGAGMNTEAFF